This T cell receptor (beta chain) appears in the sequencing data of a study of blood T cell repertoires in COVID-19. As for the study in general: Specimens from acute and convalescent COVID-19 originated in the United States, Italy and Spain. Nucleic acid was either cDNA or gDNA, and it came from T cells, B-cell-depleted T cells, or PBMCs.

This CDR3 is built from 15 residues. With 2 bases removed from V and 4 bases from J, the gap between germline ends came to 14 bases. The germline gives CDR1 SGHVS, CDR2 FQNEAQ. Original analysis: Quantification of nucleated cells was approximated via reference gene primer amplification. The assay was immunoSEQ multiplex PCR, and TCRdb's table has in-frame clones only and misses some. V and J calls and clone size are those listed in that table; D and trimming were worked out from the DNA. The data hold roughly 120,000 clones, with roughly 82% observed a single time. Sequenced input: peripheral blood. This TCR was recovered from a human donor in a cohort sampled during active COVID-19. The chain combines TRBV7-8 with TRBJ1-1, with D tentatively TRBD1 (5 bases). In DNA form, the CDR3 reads TGTGCCAGCAGCTTAAATCGTGGCGGGGGCACTGAAGCTTTCTTT. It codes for CASSLNRGGGTEAFF.